The clone carrying this T cell receptor (beta chain) was observed many times. The antigen remains unidentified. The sample belongs to a study of response to subunit inactivated influenza vaccine. Regarding the study as a whole: Each seasonal flu vaccination may recruit only limited new T cells, authors suggested.

Each CDR3 protein gets one entry after TCRdb re-called the RT-PCR reads with MiXCR. This repertoire shows just under 250,000 distinct CDR3 sequences, 10% to 15% found once; its top ten account for 7.8%. The origin of this receptor is a man in his fifties who received an inactivated influenza vaccine. Sample: non-naive T cells sorted from PBMCs, taken about 14 days before vaccination.

CDR3 residues: CASSLYRDRGGKTQYF. In DNA, the CDR3 is TGTGCCAGCAGCTTATATAGGGACAGGGGAGGAAAGACCCAGTACTTC. The chain is built from TRBV7-8 and TRBJ2-5; 10 nucleotides line up with TRBD1. V shed 2 bases and J 6 bases; nucleotides not matched to a gene: 9. This CDR3 is built from 16 residues. Per the germline V gene, CDR1 is SGHVS and CDR2 is FQNEAQ. The full variable domain, its missing parts supplied by reference TRBV7-8 and TRBJ2-5, is GAGVSQSPRYKVAKRGQDVALRCDPISGHVSLFWYQQALGQGPEFLTYFQNEAQLDKSGLPSDRFFAERPEGSVSTLKIQRTQQEDSAVYLCASSLYRDRGGKTQYFGPGTRLLVL.